This T cell receptor (beta chain) comes out of a study of T cell responses to AZD1222 COVID-19 vaccine. Overall study findings and caveats: Spike-specific TCR breadth rose after two AZD1222 doses, and depth rose as well. Repertoires in all cases were sampled only once the peak T cell response had passed. The number of AZD1222 recipients seropositive at baseline was only six. Mapped onto spike, vaccine-associated CD4 TCRs spanned it and were dominant at 160-218 and 743-854.

This table comes from immunoSEQ multiplex PCR, and its TCRdb copy is limited to in-frame clones, with some not included. The profile shows 90,000 to 100,000 clones, almost 90% of them singletons. Germline V gives CDR1 MGHRA, CDR2 YSYEKL. V was cut by 3 bases and J by 3 bases, with 8 bases left in between. This CDR3 region has 13 residues. Concerning this clone: Its antigen is undetermined.

Source: peripheral blood, taken 28 days after the second AZD1222 dose. The chain couples TRBV4-1 to TRBJ1-1; no clear D. The sequence came from an adult who received the AZD1222 COVID-19 vaccine. The CDR3 is CASSQGSHTEAFF. CDR3 in DNA: TGCGCCAGCAGCCAGGGGTCACACACTGAAGCTTTCTTT.